The rows below give T cell receptor beta chains drawn from one sample of a study of T cells in localized non-small cell lung cancer. Method: immunoSEQ multiplex PCR; TCRdb's copy keeps in-frame clones and lacks some. The table includes 1,500 to 2,000 clones, around a quarter detected once. The specimen was lung tumor tissue, collected before any cancer treatment. All receptors derive from a woman aged 35-75 years with stage II squamous cell lung carcinoma. CDR3s include the opening cysteine and the closing phenylalanine or tryptophan. The D gene is left open where the match is weak. Where a row states a size, it is once, few, many or the class of an expanded clone; other rows omit it.

V: TRBV11-3
size: few
J: TRBJ2-1
D: TRBD2
CDR3: CASSGPGSGSADEQFF
DNA: TGTGCCAGCAGCGGCCCGGGGAGCGGGAGTGCCGATGAGCAGTTCTTC

V: TRBV7-7
size: few
J: TRBJ2-1
D: NA
CDR3: CASSLERSSYNEQFF
DNA: TGTGCCAGCAGCTTAGAGAGAAGCTCCTACAATGAGCAGTTCTTC

V: TRBV6-8
size: medium-sized
J: TRBJ2-3
D: TRBD2
CDR3: CASSYPVLAEIPTDTQYF
DNA: TGTGCCAGCAGTTACCCTGTTCTAGCGGAGATACCCACAGATACGCAGTATTTT

V: TRBV6-8
size: NA
J: TRBJ2-3
D: NA
CDR3: CASSSLERTSTDTQYF
DNA: TGTGCCAGCAGCTCTTTGGAGCGGACTAGCACAGATACGCAGTATTTT

V: TRBV11-3
size: medium-sized
J: TRBJ2-3
D: TRBD2
CDR3: CASSQGPGLAGTDTQYF
DNA: TGTGCCAGCAGCCAAGGCCCGGGACTAGCGGGAACAGATACGCAGTATTTT

V: TRBV28
size: NA
J: TRBJ2-3
D: TRBD2
CDR3: CASTRGLALDTQYF
DNA: TGTGCCAGCACACGGGGACTAGCTTTGGATACGCAGTATTTT

V: TRBV18
size: NA
J: TRBJ1-5
D: TRBD1
CDR3: CASSSGGHNGNQPQHF
DNA: TGTGCCAGCTCATCAGGGGGGCATAATGGCAATCAGCCCCAGCATTTT

V: TRBV28
size: few
J: TRBJ2-1
D: TRBD1
CDR3: CASSSIRTGAYNEQFF
DNA: TGTGCCAGCAGTTCAATCAGGACAGGGGCTTATAATGAGCAGTTCTTC

V: TRBV11-3
size: few
J: TRBJ2-1
D: NA
CDR3: CASSFTFGSDEQFF
DNA: TGTGCCAGCAGCTTTACCTTCGGGAGTGATGAGCAGTTCTTC

V: TRBV28
size: NA
J: TRBJ2-1
D: NA
CDR3: CASSPLGFFVNEQFF
DNA: TGTGCCAGCAGCCCACTAGGGTTCTTCGTCAATGAGCAGTTCTTC

V: TRBV1
size: few
J: TRBJ1-1
D: NA
CDR3: CASSQVQDSFLNTEAFF
DNA: TGCGCCAGCAGCCAAGTCCAGGACAGTTTTCTGAACACTGAAGCTTTCTTT

V: TRBV28
size: few
J: TRBJ1-4
D: TRBD1
CDR3: CASSLGTGREEKLFF
DNA: TGTGCCAGCAGTTTAGGGACAGGGAGGGAAGAAAAACTGTTTTTT

V: TRBV11-3
size: few
J: TRBJ2-1
D: NA
CDR3: CASEPGGSYNEQFF
DNA: TGTGCCAGCGAACCTGGGGGCTCCTACAATGAGCAGTTCTTC

V: TRBV19
size: NA
J: TRBJ1-4
D: NA
CDR3: CASSIALRQPNEKLFF
DNA: TGTGCCAGTAGTATAGCTTTGAGACAGCCCAATGAAAAACTGTTTTTT

V: TRBV11-3
size: few
J: TRBJ2-3
D: TRBD2
CDR3: CASSVGLAGAGDTQYF
DNA: TGTGCCAGCAGCGTAGGACTAGCGGGAGCAGGAGATACGCAGTATTTT

V: TRBV23-1
size: NA
J: TRBJ2-7
D: NA
CDR3: CASSQDRDRLYEQYF
DNA: TGCGCCAGCAGCCAGGACCGGGACCGACTCTACGAGCAGTACTTC

V: TRBV19
size: NA
J: TRBJ1-2
D: NA
CDR3: CASSINNYYGYTF
DNA: TGTGCCAGTAGTATTAACAACTACTATGGCTACACCTTC

V: TRBV10-2
size: NA
J: TRBJ1-1
D: NA
CDR3: CASQREGGTEAFF
DNA: TGCGCCAGTCAAAGGGAGGGCGGCACTGAAGCTTTCTTT

V: TRBV11-3
size: few
J: TRBJ2-7
D: TRBD2
CDR3: CASSHGGGVRDEQYF
DNA: TGTGCCAGCAGCCATGGGGGAGGGGTAAGGGACGAGCAGTACTTC

V: TRBV19
size: once
J: TRBJ1-2
D: TRBD1
CDR3: CASSIGGQFYGYTF
DNA: TGTGCCAGTAGTATAGGGGGACAGTTCTATGGCTACACCTTC

V: TRBV19
size: NA
J: TRBJ2-1
D: NA
CDR3: CASSIIRVSYNEQFF
DNA: TGTGCCAGTAGTATTATCAGGGTCTCCTACAATGAGCAGTTCTTC

V: TRBV11-3
size: NA
J: TRBJ2-3
D: TRBD2
CDR3: CASSQDGTSHDTQYF
DNA: TGTGCCAGCAGTCAAGACGGGACTAGCCATGATACGCAGTATTTT

V: TRBV6-8
size: few
J: TRBJ2-1
D: TRBD2
CDR3: CASRALAGRKKFF
DNA: TGTGCCAGCAGGGCCCTAGCGGGAAGAAAGAAGTTCTTC

V: TRBV11-3
size: few
J: TRBJ2-2
D: NA
CDR3: CASRWGRGRPGELFF
DNA: TGTGCCAGCAGGTGGGGACGGGGGCGCCCCGGGGAGCTGTTTTTT

V: TRBV6-8
size: few
J: TRBJ1-5
D: TRBD1
CDR3: CASARTGGENSNQPQHF
DNA: TGTGCCAGCGCCCGGACAGGGGGGGAAAATAGCAATCAGCCCCAGCATTTT

V: TRBV5-1
size: NA
J: TRBJ2-3
D: TRBD2
CDR3: CASSSSLGGNTDTQYF
DNA: TGCGCCAGCAGCTCCTCTCTGGGAGGGAACACAGATACGCAGTATTTT

V: TRBV14
size: NA
J: TRBJ1-2
D: NA
CDR3: CASSTRDWNYGYTF
DNA: TGTGCCAGCAGCACACGGGACTGGAACTATGGCTACACCTTC